This T cell receptor (beta chain) was captured in a study of CD8 T cells in ankylosing spondylitis. General study points: A TCR beta motif of about eight highly homologous variants appeared characteristic of ankylosing spondylitis blood.

One entry per CDR3 protein, called by TCRdb with MiXCR from the 5' RACE reads. This sample yields roughly 440,000 distinct CDR3 sequences, of which more than 15% are seen a single time; under 1.2% belongs to the top ten. With regard to this clonotype: Its antigen is not identified.

In germline, CDR1 is MNHEY, CDR2 SVGEGT. V shed 10 bases, J shed 9 bases, and the junction held 14 bases outside the gene matches. The CDR3 covers 14 residues. The chain links TRBV6-2 or TRBV6-3 to TRBJ1-5, with 8 bases aligning to TRBD1. The source of this sequence is a male donor with ankylosing spondylitis. The specimen was blood, either unsorted or a sorted T cell fraction (not recorded which). The CDR3 DNA sequence: TGTGCCACTCCACTGGGACAGGTCTGGTCGCCCCAGCATTTT. It is translated as CATPLGQVWSPQHF.